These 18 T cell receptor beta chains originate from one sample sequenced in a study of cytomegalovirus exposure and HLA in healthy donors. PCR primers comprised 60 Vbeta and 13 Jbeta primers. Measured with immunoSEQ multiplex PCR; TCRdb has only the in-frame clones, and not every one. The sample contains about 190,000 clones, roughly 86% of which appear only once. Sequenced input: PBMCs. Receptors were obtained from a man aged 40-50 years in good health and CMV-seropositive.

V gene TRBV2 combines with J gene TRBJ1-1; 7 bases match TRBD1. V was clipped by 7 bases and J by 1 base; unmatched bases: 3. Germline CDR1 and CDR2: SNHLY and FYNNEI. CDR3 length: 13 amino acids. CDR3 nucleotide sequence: TGTGCCAGCAAACAGGGGTGGAACACTGAAGCTTTCTTT. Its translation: CASKQGWNTEAFF.

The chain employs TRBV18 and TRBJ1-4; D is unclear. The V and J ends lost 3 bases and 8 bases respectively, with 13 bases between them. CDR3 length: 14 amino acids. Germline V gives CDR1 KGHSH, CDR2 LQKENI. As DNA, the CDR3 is TGTGCCAGCTCACCCAGTCGGAGACGGGAAAAACTGTTTTTT. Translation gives CASSPSRRREKLFF.

The CDR3 DNA reads as TGCGCCAGCAGCTTACCGGGGACAGGGCATCAAGAGACCCAGTACTTC. Translated, it gives CASSLPGTGHQETQYF. V is TRBV5-1 and J is TRBJ2-5; 9 nucleotides align to TRBD1. The germline V gene has CDR1 SGHRS and CDR2 YFSETQ. J gave up 2 bases and V 2 bases, and 7 bases lay outside the gene matches. The CDR3 length is 16 residues.

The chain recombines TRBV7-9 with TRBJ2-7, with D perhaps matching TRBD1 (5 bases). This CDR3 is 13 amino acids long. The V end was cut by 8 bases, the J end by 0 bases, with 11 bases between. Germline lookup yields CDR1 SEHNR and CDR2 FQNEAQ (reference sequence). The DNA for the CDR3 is TGTGCCAGCCAACAGACAGTCTCCTACGAGCAGTACTTC. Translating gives CASQQTVSYEQYF.

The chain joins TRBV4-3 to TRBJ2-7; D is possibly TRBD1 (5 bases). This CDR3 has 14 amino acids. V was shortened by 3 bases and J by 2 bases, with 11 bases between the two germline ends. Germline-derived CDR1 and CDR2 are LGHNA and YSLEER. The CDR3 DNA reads TGCGCCAGCAGCCACGGCCAGGGTCCCTACGAGCAGTACTTC. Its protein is CASSHGQGPYEQYF.

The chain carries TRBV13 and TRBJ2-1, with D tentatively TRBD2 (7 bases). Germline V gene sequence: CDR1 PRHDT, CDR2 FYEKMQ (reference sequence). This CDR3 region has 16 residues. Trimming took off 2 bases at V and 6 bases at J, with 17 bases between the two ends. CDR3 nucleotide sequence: TGTGCCAGCAGCTTACCCTTAGGGGGGGCCAGCAATGAGCAGTTCTTC. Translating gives CASSLPLGGASNEQFF.

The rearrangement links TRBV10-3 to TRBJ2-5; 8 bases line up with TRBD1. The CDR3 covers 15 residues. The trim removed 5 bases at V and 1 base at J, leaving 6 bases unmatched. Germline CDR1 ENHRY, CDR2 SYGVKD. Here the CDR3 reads CAISPGQAPQETQYF. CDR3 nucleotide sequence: TGTGCCATCAGTCCGGGACAGGCCCCCCAAGAGACCCAGTACTTC.

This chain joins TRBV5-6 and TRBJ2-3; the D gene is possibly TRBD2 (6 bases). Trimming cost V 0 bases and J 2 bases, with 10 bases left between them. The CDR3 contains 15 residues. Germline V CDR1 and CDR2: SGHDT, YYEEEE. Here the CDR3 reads CASSLVRGTTDTQYF. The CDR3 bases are TGTGCCAGCAGCTTGGTTCGGGGGACCACAGATACGCAGTATTTT. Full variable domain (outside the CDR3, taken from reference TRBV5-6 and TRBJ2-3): DAGVTQSPTHLIKTRGQQVTLRCSPKSGHDTVSWYQQALGQGPQFIFQYYEEEERQRGNFPDRFSGHQFPNYSSELNVNALLLGDSALYLCASSLVRGTTDTQYFGPGTRLTVL.

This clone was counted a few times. The CDR3 protein is CASSQGLVETQYF. The CDR3 bases are TGTGCCAGCAGCCAGGGACTAGTAGAGACCCAGTACTTC. V and J are TRBV7-2 and TRBJ2-5; 8 positions match TRBD2. The CDR3 extends over 13 amino acids. The V gene end was trimmed by 5 bases and the J gene end by 4 bases; junction bases not matched to a gene: 3. Germline CDR1 SGHTA, CDR2 FQGNSA. Combining the CDR3 with reference TRBV7-2 and TRBJ2-5 gives the whole variable domain GAGVSQSPSNKVTEKGKDVELRCDPISGHTALYWYRQSLGQGLEFLIYFQGNSAPDKSGLPSDRFSAERTGGSVSTLTIQRTQQEDSAVYLCASSQGLVETQYFGPGTRLLVL.

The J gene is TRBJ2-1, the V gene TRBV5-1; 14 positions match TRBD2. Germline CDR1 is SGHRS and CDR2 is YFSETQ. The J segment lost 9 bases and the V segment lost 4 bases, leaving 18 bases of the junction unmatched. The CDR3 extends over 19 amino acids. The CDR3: CASSIGTSGGPTSSGEQFF. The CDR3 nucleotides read TGCGCCAGCAGCATAGGGACTAGCGGGGGCCCTACCTCCTCGGGTGAGCAGTTCTTC.

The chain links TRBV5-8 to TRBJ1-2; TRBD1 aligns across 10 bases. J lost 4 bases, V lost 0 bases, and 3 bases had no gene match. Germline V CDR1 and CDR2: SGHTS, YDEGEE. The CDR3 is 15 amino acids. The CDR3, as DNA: TGTGCCAGCAGCTTGGAGACAGGGGGCCGCTATGGCTACACCTTC. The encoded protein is CASSLETGGRYGYTF.

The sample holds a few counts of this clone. The CDR3 region is CASSFVQDSYEQYF. CDR3 sequence (DNA): TGTGCCAGCAGCTTCGTCCAGGACTCCTACGAGCAGTACTTC. J is TRBJ2-7 and V is TRBV11-2; no reliable D call. The ends were cut back, 3 bases at V and 0 bases at J, with 9 bases in the middle. The CDR3 consists of 14 residues. Per the germline V gene, CDR1 is SGHAT and CDR2 is FQNNGV.

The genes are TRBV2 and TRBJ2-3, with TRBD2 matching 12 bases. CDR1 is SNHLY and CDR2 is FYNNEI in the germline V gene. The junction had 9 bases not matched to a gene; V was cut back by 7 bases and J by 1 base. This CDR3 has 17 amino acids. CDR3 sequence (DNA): TGTGCCAGCAAAAGAACTAGCGGGAGGATCGGCACAGATACGCAGTATTTT. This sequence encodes CASKRTSGRIGTDTQYF.

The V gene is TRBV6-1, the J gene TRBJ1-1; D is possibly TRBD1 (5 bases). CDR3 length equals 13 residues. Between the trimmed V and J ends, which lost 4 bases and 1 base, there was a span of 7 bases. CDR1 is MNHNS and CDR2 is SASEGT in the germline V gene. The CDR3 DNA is TGTGCCAGCAGTGGGGGGGAGAACACTGAAGCTTTCTTT. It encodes CASSGGENTEAFF.

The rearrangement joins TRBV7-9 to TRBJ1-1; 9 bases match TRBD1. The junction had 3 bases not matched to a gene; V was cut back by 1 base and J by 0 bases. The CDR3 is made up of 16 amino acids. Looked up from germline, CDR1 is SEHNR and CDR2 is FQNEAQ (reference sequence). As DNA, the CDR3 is TGTGCCAGCAGCTTAGGGGACAGGGTGTTGAACACTGAAGCTTTCTTT. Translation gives CASSLGDRVLNTEAFF.

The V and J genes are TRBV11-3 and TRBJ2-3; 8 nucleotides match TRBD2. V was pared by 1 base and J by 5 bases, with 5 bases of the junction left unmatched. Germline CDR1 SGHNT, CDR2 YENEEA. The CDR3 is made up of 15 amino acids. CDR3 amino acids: CASSLGSGVVDTQYF. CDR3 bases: TGTGCCAGCAGCTTAGGTAGCGGGGTCGTAGATACGCAGTATTTT.

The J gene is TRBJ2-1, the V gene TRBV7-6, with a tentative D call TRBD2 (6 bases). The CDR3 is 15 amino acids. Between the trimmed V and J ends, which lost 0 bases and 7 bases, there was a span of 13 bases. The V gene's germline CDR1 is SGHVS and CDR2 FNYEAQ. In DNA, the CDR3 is TGTGCCAGCAGCTTAGCATGGCACCGGGGGAATGAGCAGTTCTTC. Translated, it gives CASSLAWHRGNEQFF.

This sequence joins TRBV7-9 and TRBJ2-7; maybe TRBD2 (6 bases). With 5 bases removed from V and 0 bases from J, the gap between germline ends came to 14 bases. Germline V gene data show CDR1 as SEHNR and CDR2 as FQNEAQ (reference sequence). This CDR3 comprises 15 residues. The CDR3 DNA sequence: TGTGCCAGCAGCCCGCGGGACGGGAGCTCCTACGAGCAGTACTTC. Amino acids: CASSPRDGSSYEQYF.